This TCR beta chain originates from a study of a mutant IDH1 vaccine in newly diagnosed glioma. In the study overall: Patients arrived already treated with radiotherapy, temozolomide, or both, most having had both.

Whole-study results and caveats: Seemingly, top peripheral T cell clonotype changes bore no relation to pseudoprogression. Detectable vaccine-induced immune responses arose in roughly 93% of patients.

Germline CDR1 reads MNHEY; CDR2 reads SVGAGI. V was shortened by 0 bases and J by 4 bases, with 7 bases between the two germline ends. The CDR3 length is 13 residues. Assay used: immunoSEQ multiplex PCR; TCRdb lists only in-frame clones, some missing. The data show about 60,000 clones, around 87% seen once. Concerning this clone itself: Its antigen is not known.

As for time point: week 23, last vaccination. Doses of 300 ug of mutant IDH1 20-mer peptide were given with topical imiquimod. The donor cohort comprised cases of new WHO grade 3 or 4 IDH1-mutant, ATRX-lost astrocytoma. The specimen was PBMCs, collected from a glioma patient whose treatment included an IDH1 peptide vaccine. V gene TRBV6-5 combines with J gene TRBJ2-7, with D possibly matching TRBD1 (6 bases). This TCR came from a man in his forties with glioma. CDR3 residues: CASSYSRGYEQYF. CDR3 DNA: TGTGCCAGCAGTTACTCGAGGGGGTACGAGCAGTACTTC.